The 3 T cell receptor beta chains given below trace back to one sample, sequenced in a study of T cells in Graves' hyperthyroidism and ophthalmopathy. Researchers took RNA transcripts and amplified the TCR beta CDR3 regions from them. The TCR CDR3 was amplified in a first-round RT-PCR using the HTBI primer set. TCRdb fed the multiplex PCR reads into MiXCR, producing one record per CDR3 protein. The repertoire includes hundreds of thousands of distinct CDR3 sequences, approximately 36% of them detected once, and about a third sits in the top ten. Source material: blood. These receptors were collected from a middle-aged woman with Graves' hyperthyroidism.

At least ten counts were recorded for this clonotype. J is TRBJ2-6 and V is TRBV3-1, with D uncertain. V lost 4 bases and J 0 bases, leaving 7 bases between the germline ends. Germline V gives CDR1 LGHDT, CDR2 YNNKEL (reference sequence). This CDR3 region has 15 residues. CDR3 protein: CASSPPNSGANVLTF. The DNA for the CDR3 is TGTGCCAGCAGCCCCCCGAACTCTGGGGCCAACGTCCTGACTTTC.

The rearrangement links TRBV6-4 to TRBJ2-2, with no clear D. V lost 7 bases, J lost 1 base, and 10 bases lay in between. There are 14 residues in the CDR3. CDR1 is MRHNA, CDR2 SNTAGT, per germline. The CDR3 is CASTPDLNTGELFF. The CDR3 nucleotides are TGTGCCAGCACCCCGGATTTGAACACCGGGGAGCTGTTTTTT.

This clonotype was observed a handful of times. This chain's CDR3 is CSARDAPTGAGGYTF. Here the CDR3 DNA reads TGCAGTGCTAGAGATGCCCCCACTGGAGCGGGTGGCTACACCTTC. This chain joins TRBV20-1 and TRBJ1-2; D is uncertain. In germline, CDR1 is DFQATT, CDR2 SNEGSKA (reference sequence). The CDR3 has 15 amino acids. The V end was cut by 0 bases, the J end by 7 bases, with 18 bases between.